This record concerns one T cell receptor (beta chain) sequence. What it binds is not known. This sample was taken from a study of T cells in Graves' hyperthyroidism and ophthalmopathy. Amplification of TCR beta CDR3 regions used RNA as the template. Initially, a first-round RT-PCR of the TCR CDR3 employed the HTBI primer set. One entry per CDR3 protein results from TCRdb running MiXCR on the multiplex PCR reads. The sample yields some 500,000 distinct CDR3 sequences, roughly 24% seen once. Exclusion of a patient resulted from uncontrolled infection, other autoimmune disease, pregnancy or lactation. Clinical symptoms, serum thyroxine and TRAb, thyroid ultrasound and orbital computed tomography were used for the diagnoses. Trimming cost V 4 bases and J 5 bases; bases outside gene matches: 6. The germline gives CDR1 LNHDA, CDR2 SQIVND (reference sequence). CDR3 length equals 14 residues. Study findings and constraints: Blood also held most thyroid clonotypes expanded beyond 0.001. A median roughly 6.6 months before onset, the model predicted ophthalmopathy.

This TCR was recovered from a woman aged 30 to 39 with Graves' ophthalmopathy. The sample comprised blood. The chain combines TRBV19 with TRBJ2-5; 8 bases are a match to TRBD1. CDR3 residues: CASSRRQGAETQYF. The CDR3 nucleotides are TGTGCCAGTAGTAGGCGGCAGGGGGCGGAGACCCAGTACTTC. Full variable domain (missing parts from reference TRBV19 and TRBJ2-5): DGGITQSPKYLFRKEGQNVTLSCEQNLNHDAMYWYRQDPGQGLRLIYYSQIVNDFQKGDIAEGYSVSREKKESFPLTVTSAQKNPTAFYLCASSRRQGAETQYFGPGTRLLVL.